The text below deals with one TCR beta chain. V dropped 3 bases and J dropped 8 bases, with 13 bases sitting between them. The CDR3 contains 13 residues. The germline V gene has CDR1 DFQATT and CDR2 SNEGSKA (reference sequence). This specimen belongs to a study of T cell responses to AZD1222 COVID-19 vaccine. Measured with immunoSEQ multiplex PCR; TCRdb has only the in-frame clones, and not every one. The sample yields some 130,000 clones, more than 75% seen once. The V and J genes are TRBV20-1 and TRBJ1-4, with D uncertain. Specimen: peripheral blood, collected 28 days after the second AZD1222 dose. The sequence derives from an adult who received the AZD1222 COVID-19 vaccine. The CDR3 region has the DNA TGCAGTGCTAGTTTAGTGGATCGGGAAAAACTGTTTTTT. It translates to CSASLVDREKLFF.